This T cell receptor (beta chain) was captured by sequencing in a study of blood T cells in healthy people across ages. Study-wide results and caveats: Diversity of TCR beta per million T cells declined in a roughly linear way with age.

In germline, CDR1 is DFQATT, CDR2 SNEGSKA (reference sequence). The CDR3 totals 14 residues. A second about 6 to 11 cycle PCR used barcoded and J-beta primers. TCRdb reprocessed the 5' RACE reads with MiXCR, giving one entry per CDR3 protein. This table holds 1.2 million to 1.5 million distinct CDR3 sequences, approximately 40% found once. This clonotype came up a few times. Antigen specificity is unknown. The sample was blood. The sequence derives from a woman aged 18-30 years in good health. This rearrangement joins TRBV20-1 to TRBJ1-1; the D gene is possibly TRBD1 (6 bases). In DNA, the CDR3 is TGCAGCATATCGAGGGGGGAAATGAACACTGAAGCTTTCTTT. This translates into CSISRGEMNTEAFF.